This T cell receptor beta chain was sequenced for a study of shared clonotypes between healthy human individuals. Findings of the study overall: Only blood was sampled, and tissue TCR repertoires likely differ from blood ones.

Germline V gives CDR1 SGDLS, CDR2 YYNGEE. J lost 1 base, V lost 0 bases, and 4 bases had no gene match. This CDR3 is 16 amino acids long. Free of recent acute infections or vaccinations, the donors were healthy HIV-negative adults. To note about this clone: Its antigen is still unknown.

The authors split each subset's genomic DNA evenly across several immunoSEQ plates. Clones were read by immunoSEQ multiplex PCR, and TCRdb kept only the in-frame ones, dropping some. Of approximately 510,000 clones listed, approximately 79% were seen once; the top ten hold 13%. This chain connects TRBV9 to TRBJ2-5; 9 positions agree with TRBD2. This receptor was obtained from a woman in her thirties or forties in good health. Some clones in this sample may be carry-over from other donors' samples. Material: PBMCs. The CDR3 DNA follows: TGTGCCAGCAGCGTAGGACTAGCGGAGCCCCAAGAGACCCAGTACTTC. Protein product: CASSVGLAEPQETQYF.